The clone carrying this TCR beta chain has just a few counts. The antigen is not known. These data belong to a study of post-analysis software for immune sequencing data. Study outcomes and limitations: Relative to controls, patients had about 5 TRBV segments at higher frequency, with TRBV5-6, TRBV5-1 and TRBV20-1 among these.

V was pared by 0 bases and J by 3 bases, with 11 bases between. The length of the CDR3 is 15 residues. Germline CDR1 MDHEN, CDR2 SYDVKM. Unique molecular identifiers were built into the TCR beta cDNA libraries. TCRdb re-derived calls from the PCR reads in MiXCR, one entry per CDR3 protein. The repertoire holds roughly 800,000 distinct CDR3 sequences, about 45% seen once, with 4.9% in the top ten. The receptor comes from a girl under 18 with multiple sclerosis. Sequenced sample: blood. The chain carries TRBV28 and TRBJ1-2; TRBD1 might be the D (6 bases). The CDR3 here is CASSLWAGDHYGYTF. As DNA, the CDR3 is TGTGCCAGCAGTTTATGGGCAGGGGATCACTATGGCTACACCTTC.